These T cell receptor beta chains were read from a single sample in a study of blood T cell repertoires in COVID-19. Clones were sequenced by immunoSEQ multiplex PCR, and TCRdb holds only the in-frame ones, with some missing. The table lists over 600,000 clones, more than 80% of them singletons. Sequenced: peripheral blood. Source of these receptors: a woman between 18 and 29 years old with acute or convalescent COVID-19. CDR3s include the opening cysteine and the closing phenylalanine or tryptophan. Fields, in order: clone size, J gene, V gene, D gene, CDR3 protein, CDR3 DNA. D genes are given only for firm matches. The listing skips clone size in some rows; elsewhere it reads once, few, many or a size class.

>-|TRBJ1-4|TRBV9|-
CASSQSGTLGEKLFF
TGTGCCAGCAGCCAATCGGGGACTCTAGGAGAAAAACTGTTTTTT
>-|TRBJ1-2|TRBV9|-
CASSVGVRDTYGYTF
TGTGCCAGCAGCGTGGGGGTCCGGGACACCTATGGCTACACCTTC
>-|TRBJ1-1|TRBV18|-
CASSPGGPNTEAFF
TGTGCCAGCTCACCGGGGGGACCCAACACTGAAGCTTTCTTT
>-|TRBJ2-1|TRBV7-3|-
CASSLFGTLGHEQFF
TGTGCCAGCAGCTTATTCGGCACCTTGGGCCATGAGCAGTTCTTC
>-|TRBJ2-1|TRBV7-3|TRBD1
CASSRTGTGADEQFF
TGTGCCAGCAGCCGCACCGGGACAGGGGCCGATGAGCAGTTCTTC
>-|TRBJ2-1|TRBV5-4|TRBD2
CASSLDGGGAREQFF
TGTGCCAGCAGCTTGGATGGCGGGGGGGCACGGGAGCAGTTCTTC
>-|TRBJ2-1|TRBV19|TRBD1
CASRSSGTGLPYNEQFF
TGTGCCAGTAGATCCTCCGGGACAGGGTTACCCTACAATGAGCAGTTCTTC
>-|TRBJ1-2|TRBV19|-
CASSSPGGYTF
TGTGCCAGTAGTTCTCCCGGGGGCTACACCTTC
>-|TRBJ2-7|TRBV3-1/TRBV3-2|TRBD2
CASSQTSGFYEQYF
TGTGCCAGCAGCCAGACTAGCGGGTTCTACGAGCAGTACTTC
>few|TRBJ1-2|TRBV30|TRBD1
CAWSLQGARGYTF
TGTGCCTGGAGTCTACAGGGGGCGCGGGGCTACACCTTC
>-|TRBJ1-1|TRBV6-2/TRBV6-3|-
CASSYSPQAWNTEAFF
TGTGCCAGCAGTTACTCGCCGCAGGCCTGGAACACTGAAGCTTTCTTT